Shown below are 30 T cell receptor beta chains from a single sample sequenced in a study of beta chain features in type 1 diabetes. cDNA synthesis used the whole RNA isolate, giving expressed TCRB sequences. Repertoires were generated with immunoSEQ multiplex PCR, while TCRdb's copy carries only in-frame clones and drops some. The top ten hold around 0.02% of the sample, which has 970,000 or so clones, roughly 17% seen once. The specimen sequenced was naive CD4+ T cells from blood. Receptor source: a woman aged 18-29 years in good health.

The gene calls are TRBV10-3 and TRBJ2-2, with no clear D. CDR1 and CDR2 from the germline V gene are ENHRY and SYGVKD. Trimming took off 2 bases at V and 0 bases at J, with 13 bases between the two ends. This CDR3 contains 17 residues. Here the CDR3 DNA reads TGTGCCATCAGTGAGCCACAGAGGTCTCCGAACACCGGGGAGCTGTTTTTT. Its translation is CAISEPQRSPNTGELFF.

This clone has a handful of counts. The J gene is TRBJ2-3, the V gene TRBV28; no definite D call. The CDR3 has 12 amino acids. V was clipped by 3 bases and J by 8 bases, with 9 bases between them. Germline CDR1 MDHEN, CDR2 SYDVKM. This CDR3 reads CASSLPYGTQYF. The CDR3 DNA is TGTGCCAGCAGTTTGCCTTACGGTACGCAGTATTTT.

This clone was counted a few times. The rearrangement joins TRBV2 to TRBJ1-1; tentative D call: TRBD1 (5 bases). The CDR3 contains 12 residues. CDR1 is SNHLY and CDR2 is FYNNEI in the germline V gene. Trimming removed 6 bases from V and 5 bases from J, with 10 bases in between. In DNA form, the CDR3 reads TGTGCCAGCAGAGGGACGGGAACTGAAGCTTTCTTT. Translation gives CASRGTGTEAFF.

This chain links TRBV6-5 with TRBJ1-2, with 9 bases identical to TRBD1. V lost 7 bases, J lost 4 bases, and 10 bases stayed unmatched. Germline values: CDR1 MNHEY, CDR2 SVGAGI. This CDR3 spans 15 amino acids. Here the CDR3 DNA reads TGTGCCAGCAAACTACAGGGGGCTGGGGGCTATGGCTACACCTTC. Its translation: CASKLQGAGGYGYTF.

This chain uses TRBV28 with TRBJ2-4, with D possibly matching TRBD1 (5 bases). Germline CDR1 is MDHEN and CDR2 is SYDVKM. The CDR3 is 19 amino acids. V was pared by 3 bases and J by 0 bases, with 21 bases between. CDR3 region: CASSFYRSGGHLAKNIQYF. The CDR3 DNA reads TGTGCCAGCAGTTTTTATCGGAGTGGTGGACACCTAGCCAAAAACATTCAGTACTTC.

CDR3 DNA: TGCAGCGTTGCCGCGAGGAGCACCTACGAGCAGTACTTC. As protein: CSVAARSTYEQYF. The gene calls are TRBV29-1 and TRBJ2-7; D is unresolved. Between the trimmed V and J ends, which lost 4 bases and 2 bases, there was a span of 12 bases. The length of the CDR3 is 13 residues. Germline values: CDR1 SQVTM, CDR2 ANQGSEA.

V usage is TRBV6-6 and J usage is TRBJ2-7, with 7 bases aligning to TRBD2. The germline gives CDR1 MNHNY, CDR2 SVGAGI (reference sequence). After removal of 2 bases from V and 2 bases from J, the junction contained 3 bases not matched to a gene. The CDR3 totals 14 residues. CDR3 DNA sequence: TGTGCCAGCAGTTACGGGACTACTGCCTACGAGCAGTACTTC. It encodes CASSYGTTAYEQYF.

This rearrangement joins TRBV7-3 to TRBJ2-1; 9 nucleotides agree with TRBD2. Trimming at V came to 3 bases and at J to 10 bases, leaving 10 bases not matched to a gene. This CDR3 is 15 amino acids long. Germline loops: CDR1 SGHTA, CDR2 FQGTGA. The CDR3 coding sequence is TGTGCCAGCAGCTTTAAGGCGGGAGGGCCTGGGGAGCAGTTCTTC. Protein: CASSFKAGGPGEQFF. Looking up the rest from reference TRBV7-3 and TRBJ2-1 gives the full variable domain: GAGVSQTPSNKVTEKGKYVELRCDPISGHTALYWYRQSLGQGPEFLIYFQGTGAADDSGLPNDRFFAVRPEGSVSTLKIQRTERGDSAVYLCASSFKAGGPGEQFFGPGTRLTVL.

The V call is TRBV4-2, the J call TRBJ2-5; either TRBD1 or TRBD2 may supply D (5 bases each). Germline CDR1 and CDR2: LGHNA and YNFKEQ. The CDR3 has 14 residues. Trimming removed 3 bases at V and 1 base at J, with 9 bases between. CDR3: CASSQGDRQETQYF. For the CDR3, the DNA is TGTGCCAGCAGCCAGGGGGACCGCCAAGAGACCCAGTACTTC.

In this sample, this clone turned up a few times. In DNA, the CDR3 is TGTGCCAGCAAAAACGATTTGGTTCGTACGTATTTT. As protein: CASKNDLVRTYF. V is TRBV2 and J is TRBJ2-3, with unresolved D. The V end lost 7 bases, the J end lost 14 bases, and 19 bases lay between the germline ends. Per the germline V gene, CDR1 is SNHLY and CDR2 is FYNNEI. CDR3 length equals 12 residues.

About this clone itself: At one end, the junction sequence differs from germline, possibly due to a read error. Distinct nucleotide sequences in the sample also encode this CDR3. The genes are TRBV6-5 and TRBJ1-1; TRBD1 might be the D (6 bases). Germline loops: CDR1 MNHEY, CDR2 SVGAGI. The CDR3 extends over 16 amino acids. The CDR3 reads CASSYQGPGVNTEAFF. The CDR3 DNA reads TGTGCCAGCAGTTACCAGGGGCCCGGGGTGAACACTGAAGCCTTCTTT.

This clone has just a few counts. The chain links TRBV5-1 to TRBJ2-3, with D maybe TRBD1 (7 bases). The CDR3 spans 16 residues. Germline V gene lookup returns CDR1 SGHRS and CDR2 YFSETQ. V was pared by 2 bases and J by 5 bases, with 18 bases between. The chain's CDR3 is CASSLSRGTVQDTQYF. CDR3 DNA: TGCGCCAGCAGCTTATCCCGGGGGACAGTACAAGATACGCAGTATTTT.

The chain links TRBV10-3 to TRBJ2-1; TRBD2 matches 15 bases. J lost 1 base, V lost 8 bases, and 15 bases had no gene match. CDR3 length: 20 amino acids. The germline gives CDR1 ENHRY, CDR2 SYGVKD. This chain's CDR3 is CAIGGQQTGTSGRSYNEQFF. The CDR3 DNA is TGTGCCATCGGGGGACAGCAAACCGGGACTAGCGGGAGGTCCTACAATGAGCAGTTCTTC.

This sequence joins TRBV4-3 and TRBJ2-4; the D is unclear. The CDR3 consists of 16 residues. Trimming took 2 bases from V and 3 from J, leaving 14 bases between them. Germline CDR1 LGHNA, CDR2 YSLEER. The CDR3 sequence is CASSQQVSSNKNIQYF. CDR3 in DNA: TGCGCCAGCAGCCAACAGGTATCCTCTAACAAAAACATTCAGTACTTC.

This clone was counted a few times. The chain recombines TRBV10-3 with TRBJ2-6; D might be TRBD1 or TRBD2, each matching 5 bases. V lost 4 bases, J lost 0 bases, and 13 bases lay in between. CDR1 and CDR2 from the germline V gene are ENHRY and SYGVKD. The CDR3 is 17 residues long. The CDR3 region has the DNA TGTGCCATCAGTGTTCGGGGCCCAAACTCTGGGGCCAACGTCCTGACTTTC. Translation: CAISVRGPNSGANVLTF.

The chain uses TRBV20-1 and TRBJ1-2; D is unresolved. Germline CDR1 is DFQATT and CDR2 is SNEGSKA (reference sequence). The CDR3 sequence is 10 residues long. V shed 0 bases and J shed 9 bases, with 5 bases lying between them. The chain's CDR3 is CSAREVSYTF. CDR3 nucleotide sequence: TGCAGTGCTAGAGAGGTTAGCTACACCTTC.

This chain joins TRBV6-4 and TRBJ1-2; possible D gene TRBD1, 6 bases. Trimming took off 0 bases at V and 4 bases at J, with 12 bases between the two ends. This CDR3 is built from 15 residues. Germline V CDR1 and CDR2: MRHNA, SNTAGT. This chain's CDR3 is CASSDSWTEVYGYTF. The CDR3 DNA follows: TGTGCCAGCAGTGACTCGTGGACAGAAGTCTATGGCTACACCTTC.

This clone was recorded a few times. V gene TRBV7-9 combines with J gene TRBJ1-2; 8 positions agree with TRBD1. V trimming: 5 bases; J trimming: 5 bases; junction bases outside the gene matches: 7. CDR3 length equals 14 residues. Germline V lookup: CDR1 SEHNR, CDR2 FQNEAQ (reference sequence). In nucleotides, the CDR3 is TGTGCCAGCAGCCTGGGACAGGTTCGGTATGGCTACACCTTC. As protein: CASSLGQVRYGYTF.

The CDR3 DNA is TGTGCCAGCGGTGAGCCTAAGAACCCTGGGGCCAACGTCCTGACTTTC. Translated, it gives CASGEPKNPGANVLTF. The rearrangement uses TRBV28 and TRBJ2-6; D is unresolved. The germline V and J ends were trimmed by 8 bases and 2 bases, with 16 bases remaining between them. This CDR3 comprises 16 residues. The germline V gene has CDR1 MDHEN and CDR2 SYDVKM.

The chain uses TRBV5-1 and TRBJ2-7; possible D gene TRBD2, 5 bases. Germline V gene lookup returns CDR1 SGHRS and CDR2 YFSETQ. There are 13 residues in the CDR3. The V end was cut by 4 bases, the J end by 7 bases, with 15 bases between. The CDR3 protein is CASSPDLDREQYF. CDR3 nucleotides: TGCGCCAGCAGCCCGGACTTAGATAGGGAGCAGTACTTC.

This clone was seen a few times. The chain is built from TRBV2 and TRBJ2-2; D may be TRBD1 (5 bases). V dropped 4 bases and J dropped 5 bases, with 17 bases sitting between them. Looked up from germline, CDR1 is SNHLY and CDR2 is FYNNEI. The CDR3 is 16 amino acids. The CDR3 here is CASSGGRQIGTGELFF. The CDR3 nucleotides are TGTGCCAGCAGTGGCGGTAGACAGATCGGGACCGGGGAGCTGTTTTTT.

The chain joins TRBV11-1 to TRBJ2-7; the D is unclear. The length of the CDR3 is 15 residues. V lost 5 bases to trimming and J lost 4 bases, with 18 bases between them. Germline CDR1 and CDR2: SGHAT and FQDESV (reference sequence). CDR3 region: CASSLVPGKSYEQYF. CDR3 DNA: TGTGCCAGCAGCCTGGTCCCTGGGAAGAGTTACGAGCAGTACTTC.

This clone was seen only a few times. In nucleotides, the CDR3 is TGTGCCATCGCGGGGGTAGCCGGGAGTCGGGAGCTGTTTTTT. It is translated as CAIAGVAGSRELFF. This chain links TRBV10-3 with TRBJ2-2, with 7 bases that match TRBD2. Unmatched junction bases numbered 12, after V lost 8 bases and J lost 9 bases. Germline CDR1 and CDR2: ENHRY and SYGVKD. The CDR3 totals 14 residues.

This sequence joins TRBV19 and TRBJ2-2; D might be TRBD1 (6 bases). The germline CDR1 and CDR2 sequences are LNHDA and SQIVND (reference sequence). Trimming removed 7 bases from V and 1 base from J, with 10 bases in between. The CDR3 contains 14 residues. The CDR3 bases are TGTGCCAGTAACAGGGTGGTGAACACCGGGGAGCTGTTTTTT. Translated, it gives CASNRVVNTGELFF.

This clone was picked up a small number of times. V usage is TRBV19 and J usage is TRBJ1-5; 7 nucleotides agree with TRBD1. With V trimmed by 8 bases and J by 3 bases, 16 bases remained unmatched. The germline gives CDR1 LNHDA, CDR2 SQIVND (reference sequence). CDR3 length: 17 residues. In DNA form, the CDR3 reads TGTGCCAGTCGGCCAGGGGGTTTAGATGGGACCAATCAGCCCCAGCATTTT. This translates into CASRPGGLDGTNQPQHF.

This clone was counted between two and nine times. This chain connects TRBV7-6 to TRBJ2-5; D possibly corresponds to TRBD2 (6 bases). CDR3 size: 14 residues. V lost 2 bases to trimming and J lost 1 base, with 8 bases between them. CDR1 is SGHVS, CDR2 FNYEAQ, per germline. CDR3 loop: CASSLRDFQETQYF. The CDR3, as DNA: TGTGCCAGCAGCTTACGGGACTTCCAAGAGACCCAGTACTTC.

The chain recombines TRBV6-5 with TRBJ2-7; TRBD1 matches at 7 bases. The CDR3 is made up of 15 amino acids. The junction had 9 bases not matched to a gene; V was cut back by 6 bases and J by 1 base. CDR1 MNHEY and CDR2 SVGAGI come from the germline V gene. The CDR3 bases are TGTGCCAGCAGCAGGGGGAAGGGCTGGTCCTACGAGCAGTACTTC. This translates into CASSRGKGWSYEQYF.

This clone was detected only a few times. This chain links TRBV10-3 with TRBJ2-3; D ambiguous. Per germline, CDR1 ENHRY and CDR2 SYGVKD. V shed 2 bases and J shed 0 bases, with 3 bases lying between them. This CDR3 has 13 residues. The CDR3 DNA reads as TGTGCCATCAGTGAGGCTAGCACAGATACGCAGTATTTT. This codes for CAISEASTDTQYF.

This chain connects TRBV9 to TRBJ2-1, with D perhaps TRBD2 (5 bases). The V end lost 0 bases, the J end lost 0 bases, and 10 bases lay between the germline ends. The CDR3 length is 16 residues. The germline CDR1 and CDR2 sequences are SGDLS and YYNGEE. CDR3 coding DNA: TGTGCCAGCAGCGTAGGCCTTGCGGGCTCCTACAATGAGCAGTTCTTC. Protein sequence: CASSVGLAGSYNEQFF.

This clone appeared once. The chain joins TRBV5-1 to TRBJ1-3; TRBD1 aligns across 11 bases. With V trimmed by 4 bases and J by 7 bases, 10 bases remained unmatched. There are 16 residues in the CDR3. The germline CDR1 and CDR2 sequences are SGHRS and YFSETQ. CDR3 nucleotides: TGCGCCAGCAGCCCGCGAGCACGGACAGGGGGCAACACCATATATTTT. This codes for CASSPRARTGGNTIYF.